This T cell receptor (beta chain) is drawn from a study of T cell responses to AZD1222 COVID-19 vaccine. Concerning this clone: Its antigen is currently unknown.

From germline, CDR1 is GTSNPN and CDR2 SVGIG (reference sequence). V lost 4 bases, J lost 3 bases, and 12 bases lay in between. The CDR3 consists of 13 residues. Overall study results and limits: Repertoire samples came only from after the peak T cell response. The donor group comprised mostly white British people and more females; the analysis possibly underestimated clonal diversity. Nearly half of spike-specific TCRs reportedly target variant regions that are unmutated in the B.1.351 and B.1.1.7 variants. Increases in Spike-specific TCR breadth and depth were seen after two AZD1222 doses.

Assay used: immunoSEQ multiplex PCR; TCRdb lists only in-frame clones, some missing. This table lists about 140,000 clones. This chain connects TRBV30 to TRBJ1-1; D gene uncertain. Sequenced: peripheral blood. The source of this sequence is an adult in good health. CDR3 coding DNA: TGTGCCTGGATTGGACGGGGAGACACTGAAGCTTTCTTT. It specifies CAWIGRGDTEAFF.